The clone carrying this T cell receptor (beta chain) has only a few counts. The sample belongs to a study of beta chain features in type 1 diabetes. Every isolated RNA sample was fully reverse transcribed, so sequencing captured expressed TCRB transcripts. Sequencing was performed with immunoSEQ multiplex PCR; in TCRdb, only in-frame clones are kept and a portion is missing. The sample consists of roughly 330,000 clones, 8% to 13% of them appearing once. A sort by CD45RO/CCR7/CD25/CD127/CD95/CD27 yielded CD4+ naive, central memory, regulatory and stem cell-like memory cells. The CDR3 is 20 residues long. V shed 0 bases, J shed 0 bases, and the junction held 12 bases outside the gene matches. The germline CDR1 and CDR2 sequences are SGDLS and YYNGEE.

The origin of this receptor is a woman under 40 in good health. The V gene is TRBV9, the J gene TRBJ2-1; 10 bases are a match to TRBD2. Sequenced sample: naive CD4+ T cells from blood. Here the CDR3 reads CASSVAGLAGDRGSYNEQFF. DNA of the CDR3: TGTGCCAGCAGCGTAGCCGGTCTAGCGGGAGACAGAGGCTCCTACAATGAGCAGTTCTTC. The variable domain in full, completed from reference TRBV9 and TRBJ2-1, reads DSGVTQTPKHLITATGQRVTLRCSPRSGDLSVYWYQQSLDQGLQFLIQYYNGEERAKGNILERFSAQQFPDLHSELNLSSLELGDSALYFCASSVAGLAGDRGSYNEQFFGPGTRLTVL.